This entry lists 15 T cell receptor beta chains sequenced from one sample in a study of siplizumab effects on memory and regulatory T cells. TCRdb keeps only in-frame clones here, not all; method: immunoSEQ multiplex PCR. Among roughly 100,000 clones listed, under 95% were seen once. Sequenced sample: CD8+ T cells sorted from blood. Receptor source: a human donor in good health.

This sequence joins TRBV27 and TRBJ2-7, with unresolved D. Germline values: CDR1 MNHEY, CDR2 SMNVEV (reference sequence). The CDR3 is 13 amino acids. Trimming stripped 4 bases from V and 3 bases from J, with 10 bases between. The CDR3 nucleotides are TGTGCCAGCAGTTCCAGAGACCGCTACGAGCAGTACTTC. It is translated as CASSSRDRYEQYF.

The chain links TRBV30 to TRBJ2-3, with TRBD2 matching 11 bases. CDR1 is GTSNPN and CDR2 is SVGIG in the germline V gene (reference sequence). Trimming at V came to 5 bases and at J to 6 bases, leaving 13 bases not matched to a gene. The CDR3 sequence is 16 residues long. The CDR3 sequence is CAWGTGTSGLRDTQYF. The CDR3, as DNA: TGTGCCTGGGGTACCGGGACTAGCGGACTCAGGGATACGCAGTATTTT.

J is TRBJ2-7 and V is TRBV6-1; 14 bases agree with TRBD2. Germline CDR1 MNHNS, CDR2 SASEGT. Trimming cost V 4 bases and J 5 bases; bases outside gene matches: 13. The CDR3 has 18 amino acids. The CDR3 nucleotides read TGTGCCAGCAGTGTCTTGAGGAGGGGACTAGCGGGAGTGGACGAGCAGTACTTC. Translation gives CASSVLRRGLAGVDEQYF.

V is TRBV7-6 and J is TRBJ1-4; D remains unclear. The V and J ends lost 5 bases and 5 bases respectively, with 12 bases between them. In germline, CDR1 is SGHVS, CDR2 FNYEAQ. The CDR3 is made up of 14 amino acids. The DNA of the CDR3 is TGTGCCAGCAGCCAGCGCGTGGGGAATGAAAAACTGTTTTTT. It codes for CASSQRVGNEKLFF. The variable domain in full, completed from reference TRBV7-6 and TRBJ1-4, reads GAGVSQSPRYKVTKRGQDVALRCDPISGHVSLYWYRQALGQGPEFLTYFNYEAQQDKSGLPNDRFSAERPEGSISTLTIQRTEQRDSAMYRCASSQRVGNEKLFFGSGTQLSVL.

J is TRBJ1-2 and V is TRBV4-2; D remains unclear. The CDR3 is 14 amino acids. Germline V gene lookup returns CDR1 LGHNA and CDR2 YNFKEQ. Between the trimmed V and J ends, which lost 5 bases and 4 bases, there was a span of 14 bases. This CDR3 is CASSASGYGYGYTF. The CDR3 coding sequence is TGTGCCAGCAGCGCCTCGGGGTACGGCTATGGCTACACCTTC.

The chain's CDR3 is CASSVKDSGRGDTQYF. CDR3 in DNA: TGTGCCAGCAGCGTAAAAGATTCAGGGAGGGGAGATACGCAGTATTTT. The rearrangement joins TRBV9 to TRBJ2-3, with TRBD2 identical over 7 bases. The CDR3 totals 16 residues. In germline, CDR1 is SGDLS, CDR2 YYNGEE. The V segment lost 1 base and the J segment 5 bases; nucleotides outside the gene matches: 10.

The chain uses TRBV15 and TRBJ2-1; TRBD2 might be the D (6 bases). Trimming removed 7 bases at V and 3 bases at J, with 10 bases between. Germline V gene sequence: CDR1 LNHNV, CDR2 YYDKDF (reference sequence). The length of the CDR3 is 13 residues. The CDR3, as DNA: TGTGCCACCACTAGCGATCGCTACAATGAGCAGTTCTTC. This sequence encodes CATTSDRYNEQFF.

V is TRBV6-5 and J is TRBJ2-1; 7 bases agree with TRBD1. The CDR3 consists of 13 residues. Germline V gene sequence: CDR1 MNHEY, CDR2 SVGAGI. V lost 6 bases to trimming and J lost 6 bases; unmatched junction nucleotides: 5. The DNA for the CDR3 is TGTGCCAGCAGCCCGACAGGGCGCAATGAGCAGTTCTTC. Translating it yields CASSPTGRNEQFF.

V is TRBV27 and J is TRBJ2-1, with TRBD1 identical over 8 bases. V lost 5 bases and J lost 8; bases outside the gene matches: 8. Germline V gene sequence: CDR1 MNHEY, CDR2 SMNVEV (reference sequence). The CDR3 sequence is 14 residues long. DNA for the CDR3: TGTGCCAGCAGTGTACTGGGACAGGACCATGAGCAGTTCTTC. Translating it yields CASSVLGQDHEQFF.

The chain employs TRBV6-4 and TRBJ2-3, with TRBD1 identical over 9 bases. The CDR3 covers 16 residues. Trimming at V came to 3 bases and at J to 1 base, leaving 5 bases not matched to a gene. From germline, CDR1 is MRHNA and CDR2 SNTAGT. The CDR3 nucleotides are TGTGCCAGCAGTGATACGGGACAGGGCGGCACAGATACGCAGTATTTT. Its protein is CASSDTGQGGTDTQYF.

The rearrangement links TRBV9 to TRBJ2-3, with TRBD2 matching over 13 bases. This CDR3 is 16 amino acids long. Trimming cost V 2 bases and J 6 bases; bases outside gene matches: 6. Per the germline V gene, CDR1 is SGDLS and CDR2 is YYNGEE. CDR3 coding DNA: TGTGCCAGCAGCGTCACTAGCGGGAGGGGATCGGATACGCAGTATTTT. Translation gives CASSVTSGRGSDTQYF.

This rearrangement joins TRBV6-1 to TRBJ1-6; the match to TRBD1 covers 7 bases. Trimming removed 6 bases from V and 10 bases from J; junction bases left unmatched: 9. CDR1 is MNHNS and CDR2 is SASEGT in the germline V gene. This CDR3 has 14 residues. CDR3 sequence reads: CASSPTGAGSPLHF. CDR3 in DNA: TGTGCCAGCAGCCCAACAGGGGCGGGCTCACCCCTCCACTTT.

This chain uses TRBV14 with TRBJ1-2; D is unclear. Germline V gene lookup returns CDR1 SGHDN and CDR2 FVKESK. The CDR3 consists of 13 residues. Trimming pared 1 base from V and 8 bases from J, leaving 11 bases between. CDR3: CASSQGVGWGYTF. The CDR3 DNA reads TGTGCCAGCAGCCAAGGAGTGGGCTGGGGCTACACCTTC.

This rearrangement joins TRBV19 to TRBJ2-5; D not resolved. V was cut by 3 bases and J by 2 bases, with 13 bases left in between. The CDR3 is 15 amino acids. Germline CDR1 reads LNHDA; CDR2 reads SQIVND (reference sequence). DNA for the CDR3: TGTGCCAGTAGTATTTGGGCAGGACCTCAAGAGACCCAGTACTTC. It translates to CASSIWAGPQETQYF.

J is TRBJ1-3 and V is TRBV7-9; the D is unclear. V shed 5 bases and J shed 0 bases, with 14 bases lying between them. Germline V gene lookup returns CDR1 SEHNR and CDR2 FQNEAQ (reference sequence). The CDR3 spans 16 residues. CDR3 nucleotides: TGTGCCAGCAGCCCTAGTGTCGGGTTCTCTGGAAACACCATATATTTT. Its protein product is CASSPSVGFSGNTIYF.